These 25 T cell receptor beta chains share one sample of origin, sequenced in a study of shared clonotypes between healthy human individuals. The protocol was immunoSEQ multiplex PCR, while the TCRdb copy is restricted to in-frame clones and leaves out a portion. The profile covers fewer than 400,000 clones, with around two thirds appearing a single time and over 9% taken by the ten largest. Sample: memory CD4+ T cells sorted from blood. Sample subset: CD45RA-negative fraction. These receptors originate from a man aged 25-45 years in good health.

The chain links TRBV28 to TRBJ2-7; maybe TRBD2 (6 bases). CDR1 and CDR2 (germline): MDHEN, SYDVKM. CDR3 length: 14 amino acids. The ends were cut back, 6 bases at V and 2 bases at J, with 14 bases in the middle. The CDR3 protein is CASRNSGGTYEQYF. CDR3 DNA sequence: TGTGCCAGCAGAAATAGCGGAGGGACCTACGAGCAGTACTTC.

This rearrangement joins TRBV5-1 to TRBJ2-5, with TRBD1 as a possible D gene (5 bases). Trimming left V 4 bases short and J 5 bases short, with 12 bases between. This CDR3 region has 13 residues. The germline V gene encodes CDR1 SGHRS and CDR2 YFSETQ. The CDR3 sequence: CASSPIPGETQYF. As DNA, the CDR3 is TGCGCCAGCAGCCCGATCCCAGGGGAGACCCAGTACTTC.

The rearrangement uses TRBV7-9 and TRBJ1-1, with 10 bases identical to TRBD1. CDR1 is SEHNR, CDR2 FQNEAQ, per germline (reference sequence). V shed 6 bases, J shed 5 bases, and the junction held 9 bases outside the gene matches. This CDR3 region has 15 residues. CDR3 sequence reads: CASSPGTGAGTEAFF. The CDR3 bases are TGTGCCAGCAGTCCCGGGACAGGGGCCGGAACTGAAGCTTTCTTT.

This clone was observed a handful of times. The chain uses TRBV4-3 and TRBJ2-5, with a tentative D call TRBD2 (7 bases). Trimming shortened V by 0 bases and J by 7 bases, and 18 bases separated the two germline ends. The CDR3 loop spans 16 amino acids. Germline lookup yields CDR1 LGHNA and CDR2 YSLEER. The CDR3 sequence is CASSQDQGTKSGTQYF. The CDR3 nucleotides read TGCGCCAGCAGCCAAGATCAGGGGACTAAATCGGGGACCCAGTACTTC.

The V gene is TRBV19, the J gene TRBJ2-1; 9 bases agree with TRBD2. This CDR3 is 18 amino acids long. The V and J ends lost 8 bases and 5 bases, in that order; junction bases with no gene match: 19. From germline, CDR1 is LNHDA and CDR2 SQIVND (reference sequence). DNA of the CDR3: TGTGCCAGTCATCCAGGACCCTTCGGGACTAGCAAGAACAATGAGCAGTTCTTC. Its translation: CASHPGPFGTSKNNEQFF.

The chain couples TRBV7-9 to TRBJ2-5; D not resolved. CDR3 size: 12 residues. V lost 3 bases and J lost 1, with 3 bases in between. Germline-derived CDR1 and CDR2 are SEHNR and FQNEAQ (reference sequence). CDR3 residues: CASSFLQETQYF. CDR3 sequence (DNA): TGTGCCAGCAGCTTTCTCCAAGAGACCCAGTACTTC.

The table lists this clone with a count of one. This rearrangement joins TRBV30 to TRBJ2-7; a possible D gene is TRBD1 (6 bases). Between the trimmed V and J ends, which lost 4 bases and 3 bases, there was a span of 16 bases. The germline CDR1 and CDR2 sequences are GTSNPN and SVGIG (reference sequence). The CDR3 has 14 amino acids. The CDR3 reads CAWTGQRRVYEQYF. CDR3 DNA: TGTGCCTGGACCGGACAGAGACGAGTCTACGAGCAGTACTTC.

This clone is a singleton in its sample. The rearrangement links TRBV4-1 to TRBJ1-5; 8 positions agree with TRBD1. Germline CDR1 MGHRA, CDR2 YSYEKL. Trimming cost V 3 bases and J 7 bases; bases outside gene matches: 8. This CDR3 has 15 amino acids. The DNA of the CDR3 is TGCGCCAGCAGCCAGGGCAGGGGGCAAGGGCAGCCCCAGCATTTT. Its protein is CASSQGRGQGQPQHF.

V gene TRBV29-1 combines with J gene TRBJ2-7, with D possibly being TRBD1 or TRBD2 (5 bases each). The CDR3 totals 13 residues. Germline V gene sequence: CDR1 SQVTM, CDR2 ANQGSEA. V was shortened by 7 bases and J by 4 bases, with 17 bases between the two germline ends. Here the CDR3 DNA reads TGCAGCGCCTGGGACCCGAAGGATTACGAGCAGTACTTC. Translation: CSAWDPKDYEQYF.

This clone was detected a few times. The rearrangement uses TRBV15 and TRBJ2-7, with a weak D call TRBD1 (5 bases). V gave up 0 bases and J gave up 5 bases, with 8 bases separating them. CDR1 and CDR2 (germline): LNHNV, YYDKDF (reference sequence). This CDR3 has 13 amino acids. The CDR3 is CATSREGRDEQYF. The CDR3, as DNA: TGTGCCACCAGCAGAGAGGGCAGGGACGAGCAGTACTTC.

The chain combines TRBV5-1 with TRBJ1-4; 9 bases agree with TRBD1. V lost 4 bases and J lost 3; bases outside the gene matches: 4. Germline V gene data show CDR1 as SGHRS and CDR2 as YFSETQ. This CDR3 comprises 15 residues. The CDR3 loop reads CASSPQGASNEKLFF. In DNA form, the CDR3 reads TGCGCCAGCAGCCCACAGGGGGCGTCTAATGAAAAACTGTTTTTT.

V is TRBV4-3 and J is TRBJ2-7, with 7 bases aligning to TRBD1. V was clipped by 0 bases and J by 4 bases; unmatched bases: 12. From germline, CDR1 is LGHNA and CDR2 YSLEER. The CDR3 is 17 residues long. In DNA form, the CDR3 reads TGCGCCAGCAGCCAAGATCTGGATAGGGGGCTCGCTTACGAGCAGTACTTC. Its protein is CASSQDLDRGLAYEQYF.

Turning to this clone: The limits of the CDR3 on the DNA are not certain, so only TCRdb's listed CDR3 is given. This chain uses TRBV7-9 with TRBJ2-7; the table gives TRBD1 as D, unverified against the DNA. The CDR3 spans 19 residues, counting both ends. Germline V gives CDR1 SEHNR, CDR2 FQNEAQ (reference sequence). CDR3 loop: CASSFGPGQDAGSTYEQYF.

This clone was detected many times. The chain uses TRBV19 and TRBJ1-1, with D possibly being TRBD1 (5 bases). CDR1 LNHDA and CDR2 SQIVND come from the germline V gene (reference sequence). This CDR3 has 15 amino acids. Trimming pared 3 bases from V and 9 bases from J, leaving 20 bases between. CDR3 amino acids: CASSIHPPGSSQAFF. The CDR3 coding sequence is TGTGCCAGTAGTATCCATCCCCCAGGGTCTTCGCAAGCTTTCTTT.

This clone was counted between two and nine times. Other DNA sequences in this sample translate to the same CDR3. The chain links TRBV6-5 to TRBJ2-2; 13 bases are a match to TRBD2. Germline V lookup: CDR1 MNHEY, CDR2 SVGAGI. The CDR3 loop spans 16 amino acids. V gave up 1 base and J gave up 6 bases; unmatched junction bases: 2. The CDR3 bases are TGTGCCAGCAGTTACTTGACTAGCGGGAGGCCCGGGGAGCTGTTTTTT. This gives the protein CASSYLTSGRPGELFF.

The gene calls are TRBV7-2 and TRBJ1-4; 8 bases fit TRBD1. V shed 5 bases, J shed 7 bases, and the junction held 9 bases outside the gene matches. CDR3 length: 15 amino acids. Germline assignment: CDR1 SGHTA and CDR2 FQGNSA. CDR3 amino acids: CASSPQGARVEKLFF. DNA for the CDR3: TGTGCCAGCAGCCCTCAGGGGGCGCGGGTTGAAAAACTGTTTTTT.

This chain joins TRBV21-1 and TRBJ1-1; the table's D call TRBD1 went unverified against the DNA. TRBV21-1 is given as a pseudogene. The length of the CDR3 is 19 residues. The CDR3 region is CASSKGLGTGEKMNTEAFF. CDR3 DNA sequence: TGTGCCAGCAGCAAAGGATTGGGCACAGGGGAGAAAATGAACACTGAAGCTTTCTTT.

The chain employs TRBV19 and TRBJ2-1; D gene uncertain. Germline CDR1 reads LNHDA; CDR2 reads SQIVND (reference sequence). The ends were cut back, 1 base at V and 7 bases at J, with 11 bases in the middle. The CDR3 runs 14 residues. The DNA for the CDR3 is TGTGCCAGTAGTATAGCCCCCGGCTTGAATGAGCAGTTCTTC. Translation gives CASSIAPGLNEQFF.

The gene calls are TRBV19 and TRBJ2-1; D call uncertain. The germline CDR1 and CDR2 sequences are LNHDA and SQIVND (reference sequence). V was clipped by 0 bases and J by 2 bases, with 5 bases between them. This CDR3 contains 14 residues. The CDR3 DNA reads TGTGCCAGTAGTATAGATCCCACCTACAATGAGCAGTTCTTC. Translating gives CASSIDPTYNEQFF.

Of note for this clone: Other DNA sequences in this sample translate to the same CDR3. The chain carries TRBV7-2 and TRBJ2-3; 10 nucleotides align to TRBD2. V trimming: 3 bases; J trimming: 4 bases; junction bases outside the gene matches: 7. The CDR3 length is 16 residues. Looked up from germline, CDR1 is SGHTA and CDR2 is FQGNSA. The CDR3 protein is CASSLRAGGRADTQYF. CDR3 coding DNA: TGTGCCAGCAGCTTGAGAGCGGGAGGGCGGGCAGATACGCAGTATTTT.

The chain couples TRBV2 to TRBJ2-2; 8 bases line up with TRBD2. The CDR3 is made up of 14 amino acids. Unmatched junction bases numbered 6, after V lost 7 bases and J lost 5 bases. Per germline, CDR1 SNHLY and CDR2 FYNNEI. CDR3 nucleotide sequence: TGTGCCAGCACCCCCAGCGGGAGTACCGGGGAGCTGTTTTTT. Protein product: CASTPSGSTGELFF.

The chain recombines TRBV7-3 with TRBJ1-5; weak D call: TRBD1 (6 bases). CDR3 length: 18 residues. V was shortened by 2 bases and J by 0 bases, with 17 bases between the two germline ends. Looked up from germline, CDR1 is SGHTA and CDR2 is FQGTGA. CDR3 coding DNA: TGTGCCAGCAGCTTAGGAGCCGGGACAAATTATAGCAATCAGCCCCAGCATTTT. The encoded protein is CASSLGAGTNYSNQPQHF.

The V gene is TRBV30, the J gene TRBJ2-5; D gene unclear. The V and J ends lost 5 bases and 2 bases respectively, with 9 bases between them. The CDR3 is made up of 12 amino acids. Germline V gene lookup returns CDR1 GTSNPN and CDR2 SVGIG (reference sequence). The CDR3 DNA follows: TGTGCCTGGGGTCGACGACAAGAGACCCAGTACTTC. Its protein is CAWGRRQETQYF.

The J gene is TRBJ2-5, the V gene TRBV7-3; D is undetermined. This CDR3 spans 13 amino acids. Germline CDR1 is SGHTA and CDR2 is FQGTGA. V was clipped by 1 base and J by 3 bases, with 6 bases between them. As DNA, the CDR3 is TGTGCCAGCAGCTTAAACGGAGAAGAGACCCAGTACTTC. Protein product: CASSLNGEETQYF.

V usage is TRBV7-2 and J usage is TRBJ2-5, with D tentatively TRBD1 or TRBD2 (5 bases each). Per the germline V gene, CDR1 is SGHTA and CDR2 is FQGNSA. The CDR3 loop spans 13 amino acids. Trimming pared 6 bases from V and 9 bases from J, leaving 17 bases between. The CDR3 DNA reads TGTGCCAGCAGAGGGACCGAGGGATCGCCCCAGTACTTC. Translation gives CASRGTEGSPQYF.